This T cell receptor (beta chain) was found in a study of tumor-infiltrating lymphocytes in primary liver carcinoma (dated by TCRdb to about 2017). Turning to the overall study: Of the five patients, three men and two women aged 30 to 69 years, four had hepatocellular carcinoma and one had combined HCC and intrahepatic cholangiocarcinoma. The five patients had tumors of stage T1-T3 N0M0, with maximum diameters ranging from about 4.2 to 10 cm. Roughly 3.5 to 7.13 million productive TCRbeta reads were obtained per sample, and no significant difference in read depth was found between tissue types. TCRbeta repertoire sequencing, expression microarrays and whole-exome sequencing were combined in the study across five regions of each liver tumor, with adjacent normal tissue and blood also included. A total of approximately 35 specimens from 5 patients, comprising approximately 25 tumor regions, 5 adjacent noncancerous liver tissues and 5 peripheral blood samples, were covered by TCRbeta repertoire sequencing. To link TCRbeta repertoire diversity to the local molecular phenotype, the approximately 26 tumor region samples were profiled with Agilent mRNA microarrays. Repertoires from technical replicates were highly reproducible, with mean shared-clone rates approximately 0.92 and correlation coefficients above 0.98.

Overall study outcomes, separate from this receptor: Repertoire overlap was found to be higher between tumor regions (mean roughly 36%) than between tumor-adjacent (roughly 17%) or tumor-blood (14%) pairs, consistent with antigen-driven expansion. Because sequencing covered only the TCR beta chain and unpaired alpha chains were not captured, true repertoire diversity is likely underestimated. Just about 8-24% of top clones turned up in all five regions of a tumor, which suggests spatial heterogeneity among tumor-infiltrating T cells. Bulk unsorted samples precluded comparing CD4+ and CD8+ T cell repertoires. The study included only five patients, and the authors note findings should be validated in a larger study. A significantly larger repertoire fraction was made up by the top 250 clones in tumors than in blood (p = 0.039).

Without any cell sorting, total RNA and DNA were extracted together from around 18-30 mg of bulk tissue using the AllPrep DNA/RNA mini kit. Surgical resection was performed in China between late 2015 and early 2016 on roughly 5 patients with histopathologically diagnosed primary liver carcinoma. Chronic HBV infection was present in the patients, and the patients were treatment-naive at sampling. Five spatially separated regions were sampled per tumor: superior, inferior, left-lateral and right-lateral poles, plus the tumor centre. According to histology, viable tumor cells made up more than 80% of every tumor sample. Fresh tumor and adjacent tissue pieces were bisected; one half was stored in RNAlater at -80°C, the other sent for histology. TCRbeta-specific cDNA was reverse-transcribed from approximately 500 ng total RNA using a constant-region primer and ProtoScript II reverse transcriptase. The TCRbeta libraries were prepared through three rounds of nested multiplex PCR following a slightly modified ARM-PCR procedure. Each of the first two PCR rounds ran for nine to eleven cycles and used multiplex TRBV1-TRBV30 forward primers together with a Cbeta reverse primer. A final 25-cycle PCR with Deep VentR polymerase added sample barcodes and Illumina adapters. Amplicons of 200-500 bp were gel-purified with a QIAquick gel extraction kit before sequencing. TCRbeta amplicons were sequenced on an Illumina HiSeq 2500 with 250-bp paired-end reads. On the study's bioinformatics: To recover full CDR3 sequences, reads were quality-trimmed using Trimmomatic v0.33 and paired reads were then merged using FLASH v1.2.11. V, D and J germline segments were assigned to the rearranged TCRbeta sequences using MiGEC v1.2.1b. Clonotype statistics, along with Shannon-Wiener diversity indices, were calculated using VDJtools v1.0.0. To reduce sampling bias, subsequent analyses other than the diversity analysis used only the 250 most abundant clonotypes in each sample. TCRdb trimmed the raw reads at Q25, called clones with MiXCR and kept productive beta chains. CDR3 protein duplicates are merged, each entry listing the most common genes and DNA. TCRdb, not the authors, supplied the V and J calls. For this sample the table gives around 81,000 distinct CDR3 sequences, of which about two thirds were detected only once. Around 15% of the sample goes to the ten largest clones.

The germline V gene specifies ENHRY as CDR1 and SYGVKD as CDR2. The CDR3 is 17 residues long, ends included. The only DNA kept is the CDR3, 51 bases in frame from the first base. At the junction V is shortened by 7 bases and J by 1 base; bases outside the gene matches: 10. For this clonotype: It has no known antigen specificity. Because the CDR3 is missing its conserved closing phenylalanine or tryptophan, this is likely a read error.

Rearrangement joined TRBV10-3 to TRBJ2-1, with 10 middle bases fitting TRBD2. This clonotype was obtained from a woman aged 55-70 years with primary liver carcinoma and hepatitis B virus infection. Sequenced sample: liver tumor tissue from sampling region 4. The cell subset or site label here, explained by the study, means: tumor region T4, right-lateral pole. This receptor has the CDR3 CAITGGLADHSYNEQFI. Read as DNA, the sequence is TGTGCCATCACCGGAGGACTAGCGGACCATTCCTACAATGAGCAGTTCATC.